The clone carrying this T cell receptor beta chain has a count of ten or more. Its matching antigen is unknown. This record comes from a study of T cells in Graves' hyperthyroidism and ophthalmopathy. There were TCR beta CDR3 regions amplified from RNA transcripts. RT-PCR in the first round (using the HTBI primer set) targeted the TCR CDR3. TCRdb itself ran the multiplex PCR reads through MiXCR, one entry per CDR3 protein. This repertoire shows fewer than 350,000 distinct CDR3 sequences, 12% to 15% found once; its top ten account for roughly 7.7%. CDR3 size: 13 residues. Deletions cut 5 bases from V and 3 bases from J, with 13 bases between. Germline CDR1 and CDR2: DFQATT and SNEGSKA (reference sequence). Study results and limitations: Ophthalmopathy cases were set apart from stable hyperthyroidism by a 13 V-J model. The model made its ophthalmopathy prediction, and onset followed a median approximately 6 months later.

The chain carries TRBV20-1 and TRBJ1-1; TRBD1 is a possible D gene (5 bases). This receptor was identified in a middle-aged woman with Graves' hyperthyroidism. Input material: blood. Here the CDR3 reads CSASRGPDTEAFF. In DNA, the CDR3 is TGCAGTGCTTCTAGGGGCCCGGACACTGAAGCTTTCTTT.